The table lists the clone carrying this T cell receptor beta chain with a few counts. From germline, CDR1 is LNHDA and CDR2 SQIVND (reference sequence). CDR3 length equals 13 residues. Trimming cost V 8 bases and J 1 base, with 9 bases left between them. Participants, about 18 to 90 years old, spanned approximately 25 US areas. Within the 2 weeks before study entry, each person in the exposed group met a COVID-19 case. The data were taken from a study of blood T cell repertoires in COVID-19. Background on the study: PBMCs, B-cell-depleted T cells, or T cells were the source of the cDNA or gDNA that made up the material.

How the authors handled the data: Amplification of reference gene primers was used by the study to estimate nucleated cell counts. Sequencing was performed with immunoSEQ multiplex PCR; in TCRdb, only in-frame clones are kept and a portion is missing. Clone size and the V and J calls come from that table; the DNA yielded D and trimming. The repertoire has approximately 220,000 clones, roughly 80% of them found once; the top ten carry about 4.6%. Sequencing used PBMCs or T cells enriched from blood (not recorded which). This TCR was sampled from a woman aged 45-65 years who had been exposed to COVID-19. The gene calls are TRBV19 and TRBJ2-1, with D possibly being TRBD2 (5 bases). The CDR3 loop reads CASRGVSYNEQFF. The CDR3, as DNA: TGTGCCAGTCGGGGTGTATCCTACAATGAGCAGTTCTTC.